This TCR beta chain comes out of a study of cytomegalovirus exposure and HLA in healthy donors. Overall study context: Out of about 410 genotyped donors, 81% belonged to the Caucasian-associated ancestry cluster. Notes on the study in general: The study flagged some 170 TCR beta chains as cytomegalovirus-associated. Apart from CMV serostatus, no immune exposure information was available.

Primers for the PCR totalled 60 Vbeta and 13 Jbeta. Sequencing was performed with immunoSEQ multiplex PCR; in TCRdb, only in-frame clones are kept and a portion is missing. The repertoire holds 150,000 to 200,000 clones, with 82% as singletons. This clone has a handful of counts. Its matching antigen is unknown. This sequence originates from a girl between 10 and 17 years old in good health and CMV-seropositive. Sequencing input: PBMCs.

The CDR3 nucleotides are TGTGCCAGCAGTTCCCGGGACAGGACCTACGAGCAGTACTTC. Its translation: CASSSRDRTYEQYF. The chain is built from TRBV6-5 and TRBJ2-7, with 8 bases that match TRBD1. The CDR3 is 14 residues long. Germline V CDR1 and CDR2: MNHEY, SVGAGI. The V segment lost 4 bases and the J segment 2 bases; nucleotides outside the gene matches: 4.